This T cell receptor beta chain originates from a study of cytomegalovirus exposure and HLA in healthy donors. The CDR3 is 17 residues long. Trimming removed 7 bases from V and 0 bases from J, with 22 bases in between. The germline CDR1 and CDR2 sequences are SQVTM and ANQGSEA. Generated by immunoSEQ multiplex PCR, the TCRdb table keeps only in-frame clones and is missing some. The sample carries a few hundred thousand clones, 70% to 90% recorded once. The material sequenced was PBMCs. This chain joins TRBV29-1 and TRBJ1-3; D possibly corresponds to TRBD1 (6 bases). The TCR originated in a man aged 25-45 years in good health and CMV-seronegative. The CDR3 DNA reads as TGCAGCGCCGGGACCCAGACAGGCTCCACCTCTGGAAACACCATATATTTT. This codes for CSAGTQTGSTSGNTIYF.